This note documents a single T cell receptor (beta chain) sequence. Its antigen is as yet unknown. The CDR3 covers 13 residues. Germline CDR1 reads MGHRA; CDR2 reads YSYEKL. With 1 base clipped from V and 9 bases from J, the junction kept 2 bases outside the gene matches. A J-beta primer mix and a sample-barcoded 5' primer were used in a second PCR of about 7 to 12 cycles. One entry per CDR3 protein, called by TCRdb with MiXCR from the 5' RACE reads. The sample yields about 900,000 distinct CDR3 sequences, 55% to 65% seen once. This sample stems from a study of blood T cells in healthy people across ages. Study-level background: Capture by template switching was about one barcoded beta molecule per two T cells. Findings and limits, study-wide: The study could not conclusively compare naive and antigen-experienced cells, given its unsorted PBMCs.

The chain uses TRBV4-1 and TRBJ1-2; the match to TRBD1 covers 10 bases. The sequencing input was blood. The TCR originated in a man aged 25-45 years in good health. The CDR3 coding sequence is TGCGCCAGCAGCCAAGGACAGGGGGCAAGCTACACCTTC. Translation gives CASSQGQGASYTF.